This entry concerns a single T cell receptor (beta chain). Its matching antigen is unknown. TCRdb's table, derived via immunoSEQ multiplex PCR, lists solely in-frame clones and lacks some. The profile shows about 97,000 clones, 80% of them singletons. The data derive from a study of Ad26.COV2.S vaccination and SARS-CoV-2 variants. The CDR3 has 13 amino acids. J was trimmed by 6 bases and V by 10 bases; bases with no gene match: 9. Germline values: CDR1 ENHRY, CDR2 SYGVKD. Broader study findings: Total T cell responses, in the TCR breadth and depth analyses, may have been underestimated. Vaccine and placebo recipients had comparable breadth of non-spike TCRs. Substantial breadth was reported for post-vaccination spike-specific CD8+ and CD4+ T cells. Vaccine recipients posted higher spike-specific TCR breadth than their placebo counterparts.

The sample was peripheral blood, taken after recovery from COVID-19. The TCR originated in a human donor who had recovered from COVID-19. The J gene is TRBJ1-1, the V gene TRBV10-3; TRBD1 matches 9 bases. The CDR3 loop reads CANLPGQGAEAFF. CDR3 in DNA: TGTGCCAACCTTCCGGGACAGGGCGCTGAAGCTTTCTTT.